This TCR beta chain is from a study of T cells in Graves' hyperthyroidism and ophthalmopathy. Study results and caveats: Blood also carried most thyroid clonotypes expanded above 0.001.

What was amplified from RNA transcripts were TCR beta CDR3 regions. First-round RT-PCR of the TCR CDR3 relied on the HTBI primer set. TCRdb re-analysed the multiplex PCR reads in MiXCR, keeping a single row per CDR3 protein. Of fewer than 650,000 distinct CDR3 sequences in the sample, approximately 15% were seen once. This clonotype was observed many times. Its antigen is not identified. The CDR3 consists of 19 residues. J gave up 0 bases and V 3 bases, and 15 bases lay outside the gene matches. Per the germline V gene, CDR1 is KGHSH and CDR2 is LQKENI. The receptor comes from a woman aged 25 to 45 with Graves' hyperthyroidism that later progressed to Graves' ophthalmopathy. Sequenced input: blood. The J gene is TRBJ2-3, the V gene TRBV18; TRBD2 aligns across 7 bases. The CDR3 here is CASSPIRFLAAHSTDTQYF. In DNA, the CDR3 is TGTGCCAGCTCACCTATACGGTTTCTAGCGGCTCATAGCACAGATACGCAGTATTTT. The variable domain in full, with the rest retrieved from reference TRBV18 and TRBJ2-3, is NAGVMQNPRHLVRRRGQEARLRCSPMKGHSHVYWYRQLPEEGLKFMVYLQKENIIDESGMPKERFSAEFPKEGPSILRIQQVVRGDSAAYFCASSPIRFLAAHSTDTQYFGPGTRLTVL.